This note documents a single T cell receptor beta chain sequence. The sample comes from a study of T cell clones after liver transplantation. The overall study: Liver transplant recipients had immunosuppression withdrawal attempted within 2 years. Third-party-reactive TCRbeta sequences from pre-transplant mixed lymphocyte reactions served as antigen-independent comparators. Without induction therapy, subjects received standard immunosuppression until 12-24 months post-transplant.

Sequencing used immunoSEQ multiplex PCR; TCRdb keeps in-frame clones, though not all of them. Counted here are about 72,000 clones, over 85% occurring once; the ten biggest clones make up roughly 3%. V lost 2 bases and J lost 4, with 30 bases in between. This CDR3 is 20 amino acids long. The specimen comprised CD4+ T cells from blood, sampled before liver transplant. The chain employs TRBV23-1 and TRBJ2-7, with D possibly TRBD1 on 5 matching bases. TRBV23-1 is flagged as an ORF with uncertain function. This sequence originates from a human donor who received a liver transplant. The CDR3 loop reads CASSQRVGRTTAGLEYEQYF. The CDR3 DNA sequence: TGCGCCAGCAGTCAAAGGGTCGGACGGACAACGGCAGGATTAGAGTACGAGCAGTACTTC.